These T cell receptor beta chains were read from a single sample in a study of blood T cells in healthy people across ages. TCRdb re-derived calls from the 5' RACE reads in MiXCR, one entry per CDR3 protein. The table lists some 1.7 million distinct CDR3 sequences, over 25% of them singletons. Sample: blood. These receptors came from a woman aged 25-40 years in good health. The CDR3 runs from the conserved cysteine through the conserved F or W. D genes are given only for firm matches. Part of the rows lack a size; the others show once, few, many or a class for expanded clones.

V gene	J gene	D gene	clone size	CDR3 protein	CDR3 DNA
TRBV20-1	TRBJ1-1	NA	NA	CSAVGEGGDTEAFF	TGCAGTGCCGTGGGAGAGGGTGGAGACACTGAAGCTTTCTTT
TRBV7-2	TRBJ1-4	TRBD1	once	CASSLGDRGLLRNEKLFF	TGTGCCAGCAGCTTAGGGGACAGGGGGCTTTTGAGGAATGAAAAACTGTTTTTT
TRBV6-5	TRBJ2-1	TRBD1	NA	CASSYSNRGAAEQFF	TGTGCCAGCAGTTACAGCAACAGGGGCGCGGCTGAGCAGTTCTTC
TRBV12-3/TRBV12-4	TRBJ2-1	NA	few	CASSFPGISYNEQFF	TGTGCCAGCAGTTTCCCAGGTATCTCCTACAATGAGCAGTTCTTC
TRBV7-2	TRBJ2-5	NA	NA	CASSEPGLRYQETQYF	TGTGCCAGCAGCGAACCGGGACTCCGGTACCAAGAGACCCAGTACTTC
TRBV6-5	TRBJ1-2	NA	many	CASSAGSDYGYTF	TGTGCCAGCAGCGCAGGGAGTGACTATGGCTACACCTTC
TRBV4-3	TRBJ1-6	NA	few	CASSQESGTGNSPLHF	TGCGCCAGCAGCCAAGAATCTGGGACGGGGAATTCACCCCTCCACTTT
TRBV20-1	TRBJ1-2	TRBD1	few	CSARATGGLFGGYTF	TGCAGTGCTCGGGCAACAGGGGGACTTTTTGGGGGCTACACCTTC
TRBV4-1	TRBJ2-2	NA	NA	CASSARVNTGERFF	TGCGCCAGCAGTGCCAGGGTGAACACCGGGGAGCGGTTTTTT
TRBV20-1	TRBJ2-1	NA	many	CSARDRDEQFF	TGCAGTGCTAGAGATCGGGATGAGCAGTTCTTC
TRBV9	TRBJ1-1	NA	NA	CASSVSTANTEAFF	TGTGCCAGCAGCGTCTCGACAGCGAACACTGAAGCTTTCTTT
TRBV28	TRBJ1-5	NA	NA	CASSFLAGGNQPQHF	TGTGCCAGCAGTTTTCTCGCAGGGGGCAATCAGCCCCAGCATTTT
TRBV3-1	TRBJ2-2	NA	NA	CASSQDIGGGARTGELFF	TGTGCCAGCAGCCAAGATATTGGCGGCGGGGCCCGGACCGGGGAGCTGTTTTTT
TRBV7-9	TRBJ2-1	TRBD2	NA	CASNLTLAGVGEQFF	TGTGCCAGCAACCTCACGCTAGCGGGAGTAGGTGAGCAGTTCTTC
TRBV7-2	TRBJ2-1	TRBD2	NA	CASSLASGTRDVNEQFF	TGTGCCAGCAGCTTAGCCTCCGGGACTAGAGATGTGAATGAGCAGTTCTTC
TRBV29-1	TRBJ2-2	NA	few	CSVPRLNTGELFF	TGCAGCGTCCCCAGGCTGAACACCGGGGAGCTGTTTTTT
TRBV5-1	TRBJ2-5	TRBD1	few	CASSSGQGMWETQYF	TGCGCCAGCAGCTCGGGACAGGGGATGTGGGAGACCCAGTACTTC
TRBV21-1	TRBJ1-2	NA	once	CASSKGTGGTF	TGTGCCAGCAGCAAGGGTACAGGGGGCACCTTC
TRBV27	TRBJ2-7	NA	NA	CASRPLVGLGSYEQYF	TGTGCCAGCAGACCTTTGGTGGGGCTCGGCTCCTACGAGCAGTACTTC
TRBV2	TRBJ2-7	TRBD2	NA	CASRRGLAGSEQYF	TGTGCCAGCAGACGGGGACTAGCGGGGTCCGAGCAGTACTTC
TRBV20-1	TRBJ1-1	NA	NA	CSARVGGTTEAFF	TGCAGTGCTAGAGTAGGGGGAACCACTGAAGCTTTCTTT
TRBV20-1	TRBJ2-1	NA	NA	CRARVVDNEQFF	TGCAGGGCTAGAGTCGTGGACAATGAGCAGTTCTTC